This TCR beta chain originates from a study of T-cell memory formation after mild COVID-19. The study's findings and limits: Unconfirmed was the SARS-CoV-2 specificity of second-wave clones that peaked on day 37. Chiefly within CM and EM were the contracting CD4+ clones; CD8+ ones were within EMRA.

Looked up from germline, CDR1 is DFQATT and CDR2 is SNEGSKA (reference sequence). The CDR3 loop spans 13 amino acids. The V end was cut by 6 bases, the J end by 0 bases, with 9 bases between. TCRdb analysed the 5' RACE reads with MiXCR anew, one entry per CDR3 protein. The data contain about 320,000 distinct CDR3 sequences, 13% to 15% of them seen just once; the ten biggest clones take up 21%. With respect to this clonotype: Its matching antigen is unknown.

Material: PBMCs or a T cell subset sorted from them (not recorded which). The source is a man between 18 and 29 years old who had mild COVID-19 (a few samples of this study predate the infection). Cell type and time point are not known. V gene TRBV20-1 combines with J gene TRBJ1-3, with a possible D match to TRBD1 (5 bases). Here the CDR3 DNA reads TGCAGTGCCTGGGGGAGCTCTGGAAACACCATATATTTT. Its translation: CSAWGSSGNTIYF.